Here is one T cell receptor beta chain with its context. The data originate from a study of CD8+ T cells in alopecia areata. Extracted from the samples, RNA was reverse transcribed into cDNA to serve as the sequencing template. The table came from immunoSEQ multiplex PCR; TCRdb's copy has only in-frame clones and leaves some out. The sample consists of over 200,000 clones, over 60% of them appearing once. CDR3 length: 11 amino acids. The germline V gene has CDR1 LGHNT and CDR2 FRNRAP. V gave up 6 bases and J gave up 10 bases, with 12 bases separating them. This sample's treatment: oral pan-JAK inhibitor, 5-10 mg twice daily.

The chain is built from TRBV12-5 and TRBJ1-1, with unresolved D. The TCR sequence derives from a human donor with alopecia areata. This specimen was CD4+ T cells sorted from blood, taken at week 4, from a patient treated with tofacitinib. In nucleotides, the CDR3 is TGTGCTAGTGGGACGGGCCTTGGAGCTTTCTTT. Protein product: CASGTGLGAFF.